A selection of T cell receptor beta chains follows, all from one sample in a study of regulatory T cells in long-lasting Graves disease. TCRdb re-called the multiplex PCR reads with MiXCR, one entry per CDR3 protein. The sample lists 400,000 to 650,000 distinct CDR3 sequences, roughly a sixth occurring once. These data were also filed under a second study, of T cells in Graves' hyperthyroidism and ophthalmopathy.

Sequencing was performed on peripheral blood mononuclear cells (PBMCs), taken at new diagnosis, from a patient treated with antithyroid drugs. These receptor sequences come from a woman in her forties or fifties with Graves disease. Each CDR3 is given without its conserved first and last residue. The order of the fields is J gene, clone size, V gene, CDR3 length, CDR3 protein. For some rows the clone size is stated as once, few or many, or as a class when expanded; others skip it.

j_gene: TRBJ1-3; abundance: few; v_gene: TRBV19; len: 13; CDR3aa: ASSITGSSGNTIY
j_gene: TRBJ2-3; abundance: many; v_gene: TRBV2; len: 13; CDR3aa: ASSPRSGGGDTQY
j_gene: TRBJ2-7; abundance: many; v_gene: TRBV6-1; len: 13; CDR3aa: ASSEVGGAWFEQY
j_gene: TRBJ2-7; abundance: few; v_gene: TRBV4-1; len: 11; CDR3aa: ASSPLDPNEQY
j_gene: TRBJ1-6; abundance: NA; v_gene: TRBV6-5; len: 14; CDR3aa: ASSYSRDRGGFPLH
j_gene: TRBJ1-6; abundance: NA; v_gene: TRBV28; len: 10; CDR3aa: ASSPRVFNLH
j_gene: TRBJ2-5; abundance: many; v_gene: TRBV13; len: 13; CDR3aa: ASSLQSIRKETQY
j_gene: TRBJ1-5; abundance: NA; v_gene: TRBV12-3/TRBV12-4; len: 11; CDR3aa: ASRQGARLTQH
j_gene: TRBJ1-4; abundance: few; v_gene: TRBV12-3/TRBV12-4; len: 12; CDR3aa: ASSRDVTTEKLF
j_gene: TRBJ2-2; abundance: many; v_gene: TRBV19; len: 12; CDR3aa: ASSIQENTGELF
j_gene: NA; abundance: NA; v_gene: TRBV20-1; len: 13; CDR3aa: SATRDSLIQETQY
j_gene: TRBJ1-5; abundance: many; v_gene: TRBV6-1; len: 13; CDR3aa: ASSSGGYSNQPQH
j_gene: TRBJ2-5; abundance: many; v_gene: TRBV28; len: 13; CDR3aa: ASSTRTGSAQTQY
j_gene: TRBJ2-2; abundance: NA; v_gene: TRBV6-1; len: 13; CDR3aa: ASTLQGVNTGELF
j_gene: TRBJ2-5; abundance: NA; v_gene: TRBV20-1; len: 14; CDR3aa: SATPPGLGVEETQY
j_gene: TRBJ1-1; abundance: many; v_gene: TRBV6-1; len: 10; CDR3aa: ASRGTAGEAF